This T cell receptor beta chain was obtained from a study of T cells expressing NK-cell markers. For each CDR3 protein, TCRdb gives one entry from its re-call of the 5' RACE reads, without DNA. The clone table shows about 260,000 distinct CDR3 sequences, with the ten largest holding 4% to 4.5%. The CDR3 runs 15 residues. CDR1 is SEHNR and CDR2 is FQNEAQ in the germline V gene (reference sequence). The TCR was taken from a woman between 18 and 70 years old in good health. This chain uses TRBV7-9 with TRBJ1-5. Sequencing used blood T cells: a sorted CD56 or NKG2C T cell subset, CD4+ or CD8+ T cells, or bulk PBMC T cells (not recorded which). The CDR3 loop is CASSFDSGYNQPQHF.